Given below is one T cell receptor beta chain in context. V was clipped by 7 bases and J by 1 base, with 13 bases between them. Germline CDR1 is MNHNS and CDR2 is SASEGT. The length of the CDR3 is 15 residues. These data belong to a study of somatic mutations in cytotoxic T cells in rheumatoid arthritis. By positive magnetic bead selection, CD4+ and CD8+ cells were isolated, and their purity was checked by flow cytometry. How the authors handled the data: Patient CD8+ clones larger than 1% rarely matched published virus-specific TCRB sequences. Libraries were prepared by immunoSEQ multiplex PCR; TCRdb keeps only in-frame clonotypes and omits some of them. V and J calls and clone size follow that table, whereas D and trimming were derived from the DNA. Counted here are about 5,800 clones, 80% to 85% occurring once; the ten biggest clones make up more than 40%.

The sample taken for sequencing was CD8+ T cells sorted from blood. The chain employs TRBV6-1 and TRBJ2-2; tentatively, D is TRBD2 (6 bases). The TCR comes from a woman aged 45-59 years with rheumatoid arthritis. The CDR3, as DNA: TGTGCCAGCATCCCGGGACTTTTGAACACCGGGGAGCTGTTTTTT. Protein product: CASIPGLLNTGELFF.